The 29 T cell receptor beta chains below all came from one sample that was sequenced in a study of CD8+CD57+ T cells in acquired aplastic anemia. Template material for TCR beta VDJ and CDR3 profiling consisted of genomic DNA. TCRdb ran MiXCR on the reads and lists one entry per CDR3 protein. The table has about 170,000 distinct CDR3 sequences, 55% to 80% seen once; the top ten hold 45%. The sequenced sample consisted of sorted CD4+, CD8+, or CD8+CD57+ T cells (not recorded which) from PBMCs. Source of these receptors: a human donor in good health.

This clonotype was seen repeatedly, ten times or more. The rearrangement uses TRBV5-8 and TRBJ1-1, with TRBD1 identical over 7 bases. The CDR3 has 16 amino acids. The V gene end was trimmed by 2 bases and the J gene end by 1 base; junction bases not matched to a gene: 8. CDR1 and CDR2 from the germline V gene are SGHTS and YDEGEE. In DNA form, the CDR3 reads TGTGCCAGCAGCTTCCGTACCGGGACAGCGAACACTGAAGCTTTCTTT. Translation gives CASSFRTGTANTEAFF.

The chain links TRBV20-1 to TRBJ2-5; D call uncertain. Germline V gene lookup returns CDR1 DFQATT and CDR2 SNEGSKA (reference sequence). This CDR3 spans 13 amino acids. V was pared by 5 bases and J by 10 bases, with 20 bases between. CDR3: CSALPPPPRHQYF. The CDR3 region has the DNA TGCAGTGCTCTCCCTCCTCCCCCCCGGCACCAGTACTTC.

This clonotype was picked up many times. V and J are TRBV6-2 or TRBV6-3 and TRBJ2-7, with TRBD2 matching over 8 bases. V trimming: 2 bases; J trimming: 3 bases; junction bases outside the gene matches: 0. CDR1 and CDR2 (germline): MNHEY, SVGEGT. The CDR3 runs 13 residues. The CDR3 DNA reads as TGTGCCAGCAGTTACGGGACTAGCTACGAGCAGTACTTC. Translated: CASSYGTSYEQYF.

This clonotype was picked up a small number of times. J is TRBJ1-2 and V is TRBV20-1; TRBD1 is a possible D gene (6 bases). The CDR3 length is 11 residues. Germline CDR1 is DFQATT and CDR2 is SNEGSKA (reference sequence). V dropped 6 bases and J dropped 7 bases, with 12 bases sitting between them. In DNA, the CDR3 is TGCAGTGCCAAGGGGGGGCTTGGCTACACCTTC. Its translation is CSAKGGLGYTF.

V is TRBV29-1 and J is TRBJ1-2; D gene unclear. The V gene lost 6 bases and the J gene lost 6 bases, with 20 bases spanning the gap. The CDR3 consists of 14 residues. Germline loops: CDR1 SQVTM, CDR2 ANQGSEA. CDR3 sequence reads: CSVALELEGNGYTF. The CDR3 DNA is TGCAGCGTAGCCTTGGAACTTGAAGGGAATGGCTACACCTTC.

This clonotype has at least ten counts. The chain uses TRBV19 and TRBJ1-1; D not resolved. This CDR3 has 15 amino acids. In germline, CDR1 is LNHDA, CDR2 SQIVND (reference sequence). V lost 3 bases to trimming and J lost 3 bases, with 14 bases between them. In nucleotides, the CDR3 is TGTGCCAGTAGTATTACGAACACCATGCACACTGAAGCTTTCTTT. Protein product: CASSITNTMHTEAFF.

This clonotype has just a few counts. The chain uses TRBV29-1 and TRBJ2-7; 9 bases are a match to TRBD1. The CDR3 runs 13 residues. The V and J ends lost 4 bases and 5 bases, in that order; junction bases with no gene match: 6. From germline, CDR1 is SQVTM and CDR2 ANQGSEA. The CDR3 region is CSVGPRTGDEQYF. CDR3 bases: TGCAGCGTTGGACCGAGGACAGGGGACGAGCAGTACTTC.

J is TRBJ1-6 and V is TRBV7-9; D unresolved. The CDR3 consists of 14 residues. The germline CDR1 and CDR2 sequences are SEHNR and FQNEAQ (reference sequence). Trimming cost V 3 bases and J 11 bases, with 14 bases left between them. CDR3 sequence reads: CASSFRPLQAPLHF. The CDR3 region has the DNA TGTGCCAGCAGCTTCAGACCCCTTCAAGCACCCCTCCACTTT.

V is TRBV20-1 and J is TRBJ2-5, with 11 bases that match TRBD2. The ends lost 0 bases at V and 8 bases at J; junction bases unmatched: 8. Per the germline V gene, CDR1 is DFQATT and CDR2 is SNEGSKA (reference sequence). The CDR3 has 15 amino acids. The CDR3 sequence: CSAREIAGGLETQYF. The CDR3 DNA reads as TGCAGTGCTAGAGAGATAGCGGGGGGGCTAGAAACCCAGTACTTC.

This chain joins TRBV2 and TRBJ1-6; 7 nucleotides match TRBD1. There are 14 residues in the CDR3. V shed 3 bases and J 6 bases; nucleotides not matched to a gene: 2. Looked up from germline, CDR1 is SNHLY and CDR2 is FYNNEI. The CDR3 DNA sequence: TGTGCCAGCAGTGAGACAGGGCGTAATTCACCCCTCCACTTT. This codes for CASSETGRNSPLHF.

This clonotype appeared a single time. The chain joins TRBV3-1 to TRBJ2-5; D unresolved. The germline V and J ends were trimmed by 2 bases and 4 bases, with 17 bases remaining between them. Germline CDR1 is LGHDT and CDR2 is YNNKEL (reference sequence). CDR3 length equals 16 residues. The CDR3 is CASSQSTVGSRETQYF. As DNA, the CDR3 is TGTGCCAGCAGCCAATCAACTGTCGGGTCCAGAGAGACCCAGTACTTC.

The rearrangement joins TRBV12-5 to TRBJ1-5; D gene uncertain. The CDR3 consists of 14 residues. The V end lost 5 bases, the J end lost 0 bases, and 8 bases lay between the germline ends. Germline V CDR1 and CDR2: LGHNT, FRNRAP. The CDR3 spells CASGHSASNQPQHF. The CDR3 DNA follows: TGTGCTAGTGGTCATTCAGCTAGCAATCAGCCCCAGCATTTT.

The chain recombines TRBV7-2 with TRBJ1-2, with a weak D call TRBD1 (5 bases). There are 15 residues in the CDR3. V was cut by 3 bases and J by 8 bases, with 19 bases left in between. In germline, CDR1 is SGHTA, CDR2 FQGNSA. CDR3 DNA: TGTGCCAGCAGCTTCAATTCCGCGACAGAGTTGGGCTACACCTTC. It codes for CASSFNSATELGYTF.

This chain joins TRBV11-3 and TRBJ2-5, with 8 bases lining up with TRBD1. After removal of 7 bases from V and 5 bases from J, the junction contained 3 bases not matched to a gene. Germline CDR1 and CDR2: SGHNT and YENEEA. The CDR3 runs 12 residues. The CDR3 nucleotides are TGTGCCAGCACCCGACAGGGGGAGACCCAGTACTTC. Translating gives CASTRQGETQYF.

This clonotype was counted only a few times. The chain carries TRBV2 and TRBJ2-7, with 10 positions matching TRBD2. V lost 5 bases to trimming and J lost 3 bases; unmatched junction nucleotides: 7. From germline, CDR1 is SNHLY and CDR2 FYNNEI. The CDR3 has 15 amino acids. In DNA, the CDR3 is TGTGCCAGCAGTTCTAGCGGGAGCTTTAACTACGAGCAGTACTTC. Residues: CASSSSGSFNYEQYF.

The V call is TRBV6-2 or TRBV6-3, the J call TRBJ2-7, with D perhaps matching TRBD1 or TRBD2 (6 bases each). The germline V gene encodes CDR1 MNHEY and CDR2 SVGEGT. The V gene lost 4 bases and the J gene lost 4 bases, with 17 bases spanning the gap. The length of the CDR3 is 15 residues. CDR3 loop: CASSWRGTSLYEQYF. CDR3 DNA: TGTGCCAGCAGTTGGAGGGGGACAAGCTTATACGAGCAGTACTTC.

The count of this clonotype is one. The rearrangement joins TRBV19 to TRBJ1-1; D call uncertain. In germline, CDR1 is LNHDA, CDR2 SQIVND (reference sequence). Between the trimmed V and J ends, which lost 3 bases and 1 base, there was a span of 6 bases. The CDR3 spans 13 residues. The DNA for the CDR3 is TGTGCCAGTAGTATTAAGGAGAACACTGAAGCTTTCTTT. The encoded protein is CASSIKENTEAFF.

V gene TRBV7-8 combines with J gene TRBJ1-4; D unresolved. V was trimmed by 5 bases and J by 5 bases, leaving 6 bases between them. This CDR3 contains 12 residues. Germline CDR1 SGHVS, CDR2 FQNEAQ. The chain's CDR3 is CASSPRNEKLFF. CDR3 DNA sequence: TGTGCCAGCAGCCCCCGAAATGAAAAACTGTTTTTT.

On this clonotype: This sequence may be a read error, since a much larger clone differs from it by one base. The J gene is TRBJ2-7, the V gene TRBV5-5, with D possibly TRBD2 on 6 matching bases. Trimming cost V 4 bases and J 4 bases, with 18 bases left between them. The length of the CDR3 is 15 residues. Germline assignment: CDR1 SGHKS and CDR2 YYEKEE (reference sequence). The chain's CDR3 is CASSQAGSGLYEQYF. CDR3 DNA sequence: TGTGCCAGCAGCCAAGCAGGTAGCGGACTTTACGAGCAGTACTTC.

This clonotype was detected a few times. This CDR3 reads CASSVRSGANVLTF. CDR3 DNA: TGTGCCAGCAGTGTACGCTCTGGGGCCAACGTCCTGACTTTC. V usage is TRBV2 and J usage is TRBJ2-6, with D unclear. The germline V gene encodes CDR1 SNHLY and CDR2 FYNNEI. The length of the CDR3 is 14 residues. V lost 4 bases, J lost 0 bases, and 4 bases lay in between.

This clonotype was seen more than once but under ten times. The CDR3: CASSPSRDRNTEAFF. DNA of the CDR3: TGTGCCAGCAGCCCGAGTAGGGATCGTAACACTGAAGCTTTCTTT. The chain is built from TRBV7-8 and TRBJ1-1; no definite D call. The CDR3 covers 15 residues. V shed 5 bases and J shed 2 bases, with 15 bases lying between them. CDR1 is SGHVS and CDR2 is FQNEAQ in the germline V gene.

With regard to this clonotype: An end of the junction does not agree with germline; a read error may underlie this. The V and J genes are TRBV10-3 and TRBJ2-1; 7 bases map to TRBD2. This CDR3 is built from 18 residues. Looked up from germline, CDR1 is ENHRY and CDR2 is SYGVKD. This chain's CDR3 is CTISEPGLPVRGYNEQFF. The CDR3 bases are TGTACCATCAGTGAACCGGGACTACCCGTGCGAGGCTACAATGAGCAGTTCTTC.

This chain connects TRBV29-1 to TRBJ1-2, with D tentatively TRBD1 (5 bases). Germline CDR1 reads SQVTM; CDR2 reads ANQGSEA. V was shortened by 0 bases and J by 8 bases, with 16 bases between the two germline ends. The CDR3 is 14 residues long. The CDR3 DNA sequence: TGCAGCGTTGAAGATGGAGGGGAGGGTAAGGGCTACACCTTC. Amino acid sequence: CSVEDGGEGKGYTF.

A remark on this clonotype: The junction differs from germline at one of its ends, possibly a read error. The rearrangement uses TRBV6-5 and TRBJ2-3; perhaps TRBD1 as D (5 bases). The CDR3 is 13 residues long. The germline V gene has CDR1 MNHEY and CDR2 SVGAGI. CDR3 residues: CACSYGWGDTQYF. The CDR3 DNA reads as TGTGCCTGCAGTTACGGGTGGGGCGATACGCAGTATTTT.

The table lists this clonotype with a few counts. The J gene is TRBJ2-2, the V gene TRBV29-1, with 8 bases lining up with TRBD2. Germline CDR1 SQVTM, CDR2 ANQGSEA. J lost 2 bases, V lost 6 bases, and 2 bases had no gene match. This CDR3 is 13 amino acids long. CDR3 coding DNA: TGCAGCGTACTAGCGGTTAACACCGGGGAGCTGTTTTTT. It encodes CSVLAVNTGELFF.

This clonotype was observed at least ten times. This rearrangement joins TRBV14 to TRBJ2-1; 10 bases align to TRBD2. CDR1 is SGHDN, CDR2 FVKESK, per germline. V gave up 4 bases and J gave up 4 bases; unmatched junction bases: 7. CDR3 length: 16 amino acids. The CDR3 protein is CASSPNGLADYNEQFF. In nucleotides, the CDR3 is TGTGCCAGCAGCCCCAATGGACTAGCGGATTACAATGAGCAGTTCTTC.

The rearrangement joins TRBV9 to TRBJ2-7, with D possibly TRBD1 on 5 matching bases. Per the germline V gene, CDR1 is SGDLS and CDR2 is YYNGEE. V was trimmed by 0 bases and J by 5 bases, leaving 6 bases between them. The CDR3 is made up of 12 amino acids. The DNA for the CDR3 is TGTGCCAGCAGCGTAGGGGGCGACGAGCAGTACTTC. Its protein is CASSVGGDEQYF.

This clonotype has ten or more counts. This chain joins TRBV11-1 and TRBJ1-6; 7 bases align to TRBD1. Germline trimming cut 5 bases from V and 3 bases from J; bases unmatched to any gene: 4. CDR1 is SGHAT, CDR2 FQDESV, per germline (reference sequence). The CDR3 runs 15 residues. The chain's CDR3 is CASSAGDSYNSPLHF. CDR3 nucleotides: TGTGCCAGCAGCGCGGGGGACAGCTATAATTCACCCCTCCACTTT.

The table lists this clonotype with many counts. The chain has TRBV6-1 and TRBJ2-6; the match to TRBD1 covers 7 bases. CDR3 size: 18 residues. Per germline, CDR1 MNHNS and CDR2 SASEGT. Trimming at V came to 2 bases and at J to 0 bases, leaving 7 bases not matched to a gene. CDR3 coding DNA: TGTGCCAGCAGTGAAATGGGACAGTTACCCTCTGGGGCCAACGTCCTGACTTTC. This gives the protein CASSEMGQLPSGANVLTF.